These T cell receptor beta chains were read from a single sample in a study of blood T cells in healthy people across ages. TCRdb called the 5' RACE reads again in MiXCR, with one record for every CDR3 protein. The sample includes some 900,000 distinct CDR3 sequences, about 48% seen only once; the top ten take 13%. The sequencing input was blood. These receptors originate from a young man in good health. CDR3s include the opening cysteine and the closing phenylalanine or tryptophan. Fields, in order: V gene, D gene, J gene, clone size, CDR3 protein, CDR3 DNA. The D gene is left open where the match is weak. Where a row states a size, it is once, few, many or the class of an expanded clone; other rows omit it.

>TRBV5-5|TRBD1|TRBJ1-5|-
CASSWGTAVNQPQHF
TGTGCCAGCAGCTGGGGGACAGCCGTAAATCAGCCCCAGCATTTT
>TRBV5-1|-|TRBJ1-6|few
CASSPGRGRDNSPLHF
TGCGCCAGCAGCCCGGGTCGGGGCCGGGATAATTCACCCCTCCACTTT
>TRBV6-5|-|TRBJ2-7|-
CASKGSNYEQYF
TGTGCCAGCAAGGGAAGCAACTACGAGCAGTACTTC
>TRBV27|TRBD2|TRBJ2-5|few
CASRTSGETQYF
TGTGCCAGCAGGACTAGCGGTGAGACCCAGTACTTC
>TRBV20-1|-|TRBJ2-5|-
CSASSGALEETQYF
TGCAGTGCTAGCTCAGGGGCCTTGGAAGAGACCCAGTACTTC
>TRBV7-2|-|TRBJ2-1|-
CASSSISGTLSYNEQFF
TGTGCCAGCAGCTCAATTTCCGGGACCCTTTCGTACAATGAGCAGTTCTTC
>TRBV30|-|TRBJ2-5|-
CASRRGWTQYF
TGTGCCTCCAGACGGGGCTGGACCCAGTACTTC
>TRBV6-2/TRBV6-3|TRBD1|TRBJ2-1|few
CASTSPGGLEQFF
TGTGCCAGCACATCCCCAGGGGGCCTTGAGCAGTTCTTC
>TRBV12-3/TRBV12-4|-|TRBJ1-1|-
CASRRAGGYTEAFF
TGTGCCAGCAGGAGGGCCGGGGGATACACTGAAGCTTTCTTT
>TRBV9|-|TRBJ2-1|medium-sized
CASSVARQGGGEQFF
TGTGCCAGCAGCGTAGCTCGACAGGGAGGGGGGGAGCAGTTCTTC
>TRBV6-1|TRBD2|TRBJ2-3|-
CASQFSGGAGGTDTQYF
TGTGCCAGCCAATTCAGCGGGGGGGCCGGTGGCACAGATACGCAGTATTTT
>TRBV10-3|TRBD1|TRBJ1-3|once
CAISDRQGTGNTIYF
TGTGCCATCAGTGACCGACAGGGAACTGGAAACACCATATATTTT
>TRBV9|TRBD1|TRBJ2-3|-
CASSAMTGARGTDTQYF
TGTGCCAGCAGCGCGATGACAGGGGCCCGAGGCACAGATACGCAGTATTTT
>TRBV29-1|-|TRBJ1-1|few
CSFNLGGGTEAFF
TGCAGCTTTAACCTGGGGGGGGGCACTGAAGCTTTCTTT
>TRBV2|-|TRBJ2-5|-
CASSERDLSRETQYF
TGTGCCAGCAGTGAAAGGGATCTCAGTCGAGAGACCCAGTACTTC
>TRBV29-1|-|TRBJ2-1|few
CSVEQTLLNEQFF
TGCAGCGTTGAACAAACCTTGCTAAATGAGCAGTTCTTC
>TRBV2|-|TRBJ1-4|-
CATPEGATNEKLFF
TGTGCCACCCCGGAGGGTGCAACTAATGAAAAACTGTTTTTT
>TRBV20-1|-|TRBJ2-3|few
CSAYPGYESDTQYF
TGCAGTGCTTACCCGGGGTATGAGTCAGATACGCAGTATTTT
>TRBV15|TRBD1|TRBJ2-5|-
CATSRATGKETQYF
TGTGCCACCAGCAGAGCGACAGGGAAAGAGACCCAGTACTTC
>TRBV5-1|-|TRBJ2-7|-
CASSSTGTDFYEQYF
TGCGCCAGCAGCTCGACTGGGACGGACTTCTACGAGCAGTACTTC
>TRBV10-3|TRBD1|TRBJ2-1|-
CAISAAGTGANERFF
TGTGCCATCAGTGCGGCCGGGACAGGGGCCAATGAGCGGTTCTTC
>TRBV20-1|-|TRBJ2-7|-
CSARIESRGAEQYF
TGCAGTGCTAGAATTGAAAGTAGGGGGGCCGAGCAGTACTTC
>TRBV28|-|TRBJ1-2|once
CASSFAETNYGYTF
TGTGCCAGCAGTTTCGCAGAAACTAACTATGGCTACACCTTC
>TRBV20-1|-|TRBJ1-3|-
CSASGGGARGNTIYF
TGCAGTGCTAGCGGAGGGGGGGCGCGAGGAAACACCATATATTTT
>TRBV20-1|TRBD2|TRBJ2-7|-
CSARATPGGGGTYRSYEQYF
TGCAGTGCTAGAGCTACCCCGGGTGGCGGGGGGACCTACAGGTCCTACGAGCAGTACTTC
>TRBV7-9|-|TRBJ2-7|-
CASSARDVAPYEQYF
TGTGCCAGCAGCGCACGAGATGTGGCCCCGTACGAGCAGTACTTC
>TRBV12-3/TRBV12-4|TRBD1|TRBJ2-2|many
CASTWDRNTGELFF
TGTGCCAGCACCTGGGACAGGAACACCGGGGAGCTGTTTTTT
>TRBV28|-|TRBJ1-4|few
CASRLTEGHALYATNEKLFF
TGTGCCAGCAGACTGACGGAAGGACATGCCCTCTACGCAACTAATGAAAAACTGTTTTTT
>TRBV29-1|-|TRBJ2-7|-
CSVETRGPEQYF
TGCAGCGTTGAAACTCGGGGCCCCGAGCAGTACTTC
>TRBV6-2/TRBV6-3|-|TRBJ2-1|-
CAVQRRGGAGNEQFF
TGTGCCGTTCAACGGCGTGGGGGGGCGGGCAATGAGCAGTTCTTC
>TRBV6-6|TRBD2|TRBJ2-7|-
CASSRAGESSYEQYF
TGTGCCAGCAGCCGAGCGGGAGAGAGCTCCTACGAGCAGTACTTC
>TRBV29-1|TRBD1|TRBJ2-1|-
CSVEIRDRVDNEQFF
TGCAGCGTTGAAATCCGGGACAGGGTAGACAATGAGCAGTTCTTC
>TRBV6-6|-|TRBJ1-2|few
CASRRGDGGYTF
TGTGCCAGCAGAAGAGGGGATGGAGGCTACACCTTC
>TRBV7-3|-|TRBJ2-7|many
CASSLDSAPYEQYF
TGTGCCAGCAGCTTAGACTCGGCCCCCTACGAGCAGTACTTC
>TRBV6-1|TRBD1|TRBJ2-1|few
CASSQRQTGGLRSNEQFF
TGTGCCAGCAGTCAACGACAGACAGGGGGCTTGCGTTCCAATGAGCAGTTCTTC
>TRBV20-1|-|TRBJ2-7|-
CSASTERTVSSYEQYF
TGCAGTGCTAGTACTGAGAGGACAGTGAGCTCCTACGAGCAGTACTTC
>TRBV30|-|TRBJ1-1|few
CTWGREPGEAFF
TGTACATGGGGGCGGGAACCGGGTGAAGCTTTCTTT
>TRBV6-1|-|TRBJ1-5|-
CASSADVPPQPQHF
TGTGCCAGCAGTGCGGACGTACCCCCGCAGCCCCAGCATTTT
>TRBV7-2|-|TRBJ2-7|many
CASSPASYEQYF
TGTGCCAGCAGTCCCGCCTCCTACGAGCAGTACTTC
>TRBV5-1|TRBD2|TRBJ2-1|-
CASSQGTSGGAYEQFF
TGCGCCAGCAGCCAAGGGACTAGCGGGGGGGCATATGAGCAGTTCTTC
>TRBV9|-|TRBJ1-2|-
CASSLGPDYTF
TGTGCCAGCAGCCTGGGACCTGACTACACCTTC
>TRBV12-3/TRBV12-4|-|TRBJ2-7|few
CASSPSGGNEQYF
TGTGCCAGCAGTCCCTCTGGGGGGAACGAGCAGTACTTC
>TRBV6-5|-|TRBJ1-1|once
CASSEMTPTTEAFF
TGTGCCAGCAGTGAAATGACACCCACTACTGAAGCTTTCTTT
>TRBV7-2|-|TRBJ1-1|-
CASSLALSMNTEAFF
TGTGCCAGCAGCTTAGCCCTCTCTATGAACACTGAAGCTTTCTTT
>TRBV18|-|TRBJ1-4|-
CASSPPGTVDEKLFF
TGTGCCAGCTCACCCCCGGGGACTGTAGATGAAAAACTGTTTTTT
>TRBV21-1|-|TRBJ2-5|few
CASSPQGLAGGFYQETQYF
TGTGCCAGCAGCCCCCAGGGGCTAGCGGGGGGTTTCTACCAAGAGACCCAGTACTTC
>TRBV12-3/TRBV12-4|-|TRBJ2-7|-
CASGGKVNRAYEQYF
TGTGCCAGCGGGGGGAAGGTCAACAGGGCCTACGAGCAGTACTTC
>TRBV9|TRBD1|TRBJ2-1|few
CASSTPGGEQFF
TGTGCCAGCAGCACCCCAGGGGGAGAGCAGTTCTTC
>TRBV10-3|-|TRBJ2-5|-
CAISEDQGQETQYF
TGTGCCATCAGTGAGGATCAGGGCCAAGAGACCCAGTACTTC
>TRBV10-3|TRBD1|TRBJ2-4|few
CAISLGQGDSRNIQYF
TGTGCCATCAGCCTCGGACAGGGGGATTCGAGAAACATTCAGTACTTC
>TRBV4-1|-|TRBJ2-7|-
CASSQDGVDPYEQYF
TGCGCCAGCAGCCAAGACGGCGTCGACCCCTACGAGCAGTACTTC
>TRBV27|-|TRBJ1-1|few
CASSLFAPGDVNTEAFF
TGTGCCAGCAGTTTATTCGCCCCGGGAGACGTGAACACTGAAGCTTTCTTT
>TRBV29-1|TRBD2|TRBJ2-1|-
CSEDGLAGGNEQFF
TGCAGCGAAGACGGACTAGCGGGGGGAAATGAGCAGTTCTTC
>TRBV5-1|TRBD1|TRBJ2-5|-
CASSFQIGTGETQYF
TGCGCCAGCAGCTTCCAAATAGGGACAGGGGAGACCCAGTACTTC
>TRBV12-3/TRBV12-4|-|TRBJ1-2|-
CASSTGEGFSYGYTF
TGTGCCAGCAGCACCGGGGAGGGGTTTTCCTATGGCTACACCTTC
>TRBV7-9|TRBD1|TRBJ2-4|-
CASSIDRDIQYF
TGTGCCAGCAGCATTGACAGGGACATTCAGTACTTC
>TRBV27|TRBD2|TRBJ2-1|-
CASSRGAYNEQFF
TGTGCCAGCAGCCGGGGGGCCTACAATGAGCAGTTCTTC
>TRBV7-9|-|TRBJ1-1|-
CATDRGRGSEAFF
TGTGCCACCGACCGGGGGCGAGGGTCTGAAGCTTTCTTT
>TRBV20-1|-|TRBJ2-7|-
CSAAPPGGDYNEQYF
TGCAGTGCTGCACCCCCGGGGGGCGACTACAATGAGCAGTACTTC